What follows is one TCR beta chain and its context. Here immunoSEQ multiplex PCR was the method, and the copy in TCRdb shows in-frame clones only, minus some. The table lists some 240,000 clones, around four fifths of them singletons. Germline values: CDR1 SGHTA, CDR2 FQGNSA. CDR3 length: 14 amino acids. V gave up 3 bases and J gave up 3 bases, with 10 bases separating them. The sample originates from a study of blood T cell repertoires in COVID-19. Study-wide background: The study drew acute and convalescent COVID-19 samples from the United States, Italy and Spain.

Those enrolled, adults aged 18 to 89 years, came from about two dozen US areas. Material for sequencing was PBMCs or T cells enriched from blood (not recorded which). V usage is TRBV7-2 and J usage is TRBJ2-3; D may be TRBD2 (6 bases). The TCR sequence derives from a man aged 30 to 45 with acute COVID-19. The CDR3 DNA follows: TGTGCCAGCAGCTTGGCTAGCGAAACAGATACGCAGTATTTT. Amino acid sequence: CASSLASETDTQYF.